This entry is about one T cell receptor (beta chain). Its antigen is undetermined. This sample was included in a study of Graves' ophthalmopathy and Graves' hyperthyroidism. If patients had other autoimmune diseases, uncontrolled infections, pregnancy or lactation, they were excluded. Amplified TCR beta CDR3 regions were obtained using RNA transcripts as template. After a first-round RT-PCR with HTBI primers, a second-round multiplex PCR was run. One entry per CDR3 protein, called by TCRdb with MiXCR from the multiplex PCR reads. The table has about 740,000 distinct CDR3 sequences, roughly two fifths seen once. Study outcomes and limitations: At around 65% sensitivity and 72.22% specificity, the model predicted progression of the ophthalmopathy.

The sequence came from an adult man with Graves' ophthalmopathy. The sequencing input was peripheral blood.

The CDR3 loop reads CASSLGIPGRGETQYF. DNA of the CDR3: TGTGCCAGCAGCCTCGGGATACCGGGGCGTGGGGAGACCCAGTACTTC. The rearrangement uses TRBV7-3 and TRBJ2-5, with D perhaps being TRBD1 or TRBD2 (5 bases each). The germline V gene encodes CDR1 SGHTA and CDR2 FQGTGA. V was shortened by 5 bases and J by 5 bases, with 21 bases between the two germline ends. This CDR3 has 16 residues.